This TCR beta chain stems from a study of cytomegalovirus exposure and HLA in healthy donors. PCR used 60 Vbeta primers and 13 Jbeta primers. Libraries were prepared by immunoSEQ multiplex PCR; TCRdb keeps only in-frame clonotypes and omits some of them. This table holds some 150,000 clones, around 85% found once. The V gene's germline CDR1 is SGHNT and CDR2 YYREEE (reference sequence). The CDR3 length is 14 residues. V was pared by 0 bases and J by 4 bases, with 8 bases between. The chain links TRBV5-4 to TRBJ1-5; the D is unclear. This receptor was obtained from a man aged 40-55 years in good health and CMV-seronegative. The sample consisted of PBMCs. The CDR3 reads CASSLGGMNQPQHF. As DNA, the CDR3 is TGTGCCAGCAGCTTGGGCGGGATGAATCAGCCCCAGCATTTT.